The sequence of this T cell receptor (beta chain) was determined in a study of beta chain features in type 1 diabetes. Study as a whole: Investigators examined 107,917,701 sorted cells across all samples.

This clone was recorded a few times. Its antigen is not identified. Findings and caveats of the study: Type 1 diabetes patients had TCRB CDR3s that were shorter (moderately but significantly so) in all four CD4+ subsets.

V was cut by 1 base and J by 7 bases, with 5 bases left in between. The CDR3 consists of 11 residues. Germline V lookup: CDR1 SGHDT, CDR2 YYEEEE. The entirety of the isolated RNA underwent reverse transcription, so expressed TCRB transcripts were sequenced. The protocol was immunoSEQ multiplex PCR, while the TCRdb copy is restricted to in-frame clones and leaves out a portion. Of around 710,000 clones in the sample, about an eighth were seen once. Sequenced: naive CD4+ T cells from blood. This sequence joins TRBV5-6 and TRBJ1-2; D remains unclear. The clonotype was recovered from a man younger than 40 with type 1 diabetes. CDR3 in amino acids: CASSLTSGYTF. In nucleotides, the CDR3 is TGTGCCAGCAGCTTGACGAGTGGCTACACCTTC. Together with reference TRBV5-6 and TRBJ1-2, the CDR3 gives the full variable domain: DAGVTQSPTHLIKTRGQQVTLRCSPKSGHDTVSWYQQALGQGPQFIFQYYEEEERQRGNFPDRFSGHQFPNYSSELNVNALLLGDSALYLCASSLTSGYTFGSGTRLTVV.